This TCR beta chain originates from a study of cytomegalovirus exposure and HLA in healthy donors. Study conclusions and caveats: Later analysis placed DRB1 highest and HLA-C lowest in TCR association rates, which differed by HLA locus.

The CDR3 is made up of 14 amino acids. Germline V gene sequence: CDR1 KGHSH, CDR2 LQKENI. The V gene end was trimmed by 2 bases and the J gene end by 9 bases; junction bases not matched to a gene: 3. PCR was performed using 60 Vbeta and 13 Jbeta primers. Data came from immunoSEQ multiplex PCR; TCRdb stores just in-frame clones and leaves some out. Its clone listing holds more than 40,000 clones. Comment on this clone: Its antigen is not identified.

Sequencing was carried out using PBMCs. The rearrangement links TRBV18 to TRBJ1-6; 8 nucleotides align to TRBD1. The source is a man aged 35 to 55 in good health and CMV-seropositive. The CDR3 DNA sequence: TGTGCCAGCTCACCAGCAGGGGGCTTTTCACCCCTCCACTTT. Translated, it gives CASSPAGGFSPLHF. The whole variable domain, filled in from reference TRBV18 and TRBJ1-6, reads NAGVMQNPRHLVRRRGQEARLRCSPMKGHSHVYWYRQLPEEGLKFMVYLQKENIIDESGMPKERFSAEFPKEGPSILRIQQVVRGDSAAYFCASSPAGGFSPLHFGNGTRLTVT.